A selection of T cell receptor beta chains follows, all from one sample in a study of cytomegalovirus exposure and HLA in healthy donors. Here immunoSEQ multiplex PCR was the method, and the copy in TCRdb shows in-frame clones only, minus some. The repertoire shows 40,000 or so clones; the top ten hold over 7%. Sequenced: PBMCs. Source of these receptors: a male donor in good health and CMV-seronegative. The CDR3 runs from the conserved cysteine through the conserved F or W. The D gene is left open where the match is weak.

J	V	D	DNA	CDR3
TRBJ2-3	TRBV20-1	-	TGCAGTGCTACCCAAACAGATACGCAGTATTTT	CSATQTDTQYF
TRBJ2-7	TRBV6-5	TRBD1	TGTGCCAGCAGTTACGCCCGGACAGGTACCTACGAGCAGTACTTC	CASSYARTGTYEQYF
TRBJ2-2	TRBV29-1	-	TGCAGCGTTGCGGGGTACGGGAACACCGGGGAGCTGTTTTTT	CSVAGYGNTGELFF
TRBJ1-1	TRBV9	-	TGTGCCAGCAGCGTAGTCTCAGTCGCTGAAGCTTTCTTT	CASSVVSVAEAFF
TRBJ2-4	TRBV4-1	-	TGCGCCAGCAGCCAAGAATCCCTGGGGGGAGACATTCAGTACTTC	CASSQESLGGDIQYF
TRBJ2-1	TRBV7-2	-	TGTGCCAGCAGCTTAAGGGGTAGCTCCTACAATGAGCAGTTCTTC	CASSLRGSSYNEQFF
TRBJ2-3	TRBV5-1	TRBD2	TGCGCCAGCAGCTTGGTTCGGGCTAGCGGGACAGATACGCAGTATTTT	CASSLVRASGTDTQYF
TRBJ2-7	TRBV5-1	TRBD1	TGCGCCAGCTCAAACCGGGACAGGGGAGGCGAGCAGTACTTC	CASSNRDRGGEQYF
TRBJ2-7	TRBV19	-	TGTGCCAGTAGTATAGATAAGAGTATCGAGCAGTACTTC	CASSIDKSIEQYF
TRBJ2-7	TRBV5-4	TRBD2	TGTGCCAGCAGCCAAACTAGCGGGAGCCACGAGCAGTACTTC	CASSQTSGSHEQYF
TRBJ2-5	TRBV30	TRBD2	TGTGCCTGGAGTGATGGGACTAGCGGGAGGACCGGGGAGACCCAGTACTTC	CAWSDGTSGRTGETQYF
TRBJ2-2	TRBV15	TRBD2	TGTGCCACCAGCCGCACCGGGACTAGCGGTAACACCGGGGAGCTGTTTTTT	CATSRTGTSGNTGELFF
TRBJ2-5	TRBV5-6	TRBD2	TGTGCCAGCAGCTCCTCTAGCGGGAGATGGGAGACCCAGTACTTC	CASSSSSGRWETQYF
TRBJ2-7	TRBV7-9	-	TGTGCCAGCAGCTTAAAGAGCTCCTACGAGCAGTACTTC	CASSLKSSYEQYF
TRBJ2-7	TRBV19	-	TGTGCCAGTAGTGTCGATTTTATCTTGTGGCAGGGCGGTACCGAGCAGTACTTC	CASSVDFILWQGGTEQYF
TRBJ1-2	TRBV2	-	TGTGCCAGCAGGAAGGACAGCCAAGGCTACACCTTC	CASRKDSQGYTF
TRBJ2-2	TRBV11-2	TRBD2	TGTGCCAGCAGCTCCCGACTAGCGACTAACACCGGGGAGCTGTTTTTT	CASSSRLATNTGELFF
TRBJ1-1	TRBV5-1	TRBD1	TGCGCCAGCAGCTTGGCCACAGGGGTCGGCACTGAAGCTTTCTTT	CASSLATGVGTEAFF
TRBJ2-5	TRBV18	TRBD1	TGTGCCAGCTCACCACAAGGACAGGACTTCGTAGGGACCCAGTACTTC	CASSPQGQDFVGTQYF
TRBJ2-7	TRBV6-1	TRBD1	TGTGCCAGCAATACACCAGGACAGGGTAGGAGTGAGCAGTGCTTC	CASNTPGQGRSEQCF
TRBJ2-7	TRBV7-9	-	TGTGCCAGCAGCTTAACCCAGGGCAACTACGAGCAGTACTTC	CASSLTQGNYEQYF
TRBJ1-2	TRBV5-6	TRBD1	TGTGCCAGCAGCTTCCTTAGACAGGGGTATGGCTACACCTTC	CASSFLRQGYGYTF
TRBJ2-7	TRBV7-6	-	TGTGCCAGCAGCTTAGGCCCCCCTGGACTTTCTTTCTCCTACGAGCAGTACTTC	CASSLGPPGLSFSYEQYF
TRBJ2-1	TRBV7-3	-	TGTGCCAGCAGCTTAGGGGGCGATGAGCAGTTCTTC	CASSLGGDEQFF
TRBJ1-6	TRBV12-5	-	TGTGCTAGTGGTTCCCAGGGGTGGTCACCCCTCCACTTT	CASGSQGWSPLHF
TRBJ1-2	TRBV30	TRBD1	TGTGCCTGGAGTGTAGGGACAGACTATGGCTACACCTTC	CAWSVGTDYGYTF
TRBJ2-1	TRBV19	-	TGTGCCAGTAGTATGGGTTGGGAGATCAACAATGAGCAGTTCTTC	CASSMGWEINNEQFF
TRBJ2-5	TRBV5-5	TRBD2	TGTGCCAGCAGCTTGAGTAGCGGGGAGGGGGGAGGCCAGTACTTC	CASSLSSGEGGGQYF
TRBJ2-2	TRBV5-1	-	TGCGCCAGCGCCGGCGGGGGCGCCGGGGAGCTGTTTTTT	CASAGGGAGELFF
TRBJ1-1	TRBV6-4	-	TGTGCCAGCAGTGCGCAGGGTGGTGCGAACACTGAAGCTTTCTTT	CASSAQGGANTEAFF
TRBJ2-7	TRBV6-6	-	TGTGCCAGCAGAATAACTAGCTCCCACGAGCAGTACTTC	CASRITSSHEQYF
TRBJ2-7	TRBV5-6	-	TGTGCCAGCAGCTTGTTCCAGTCCTCCTACGAGCAGTACTTC	CASSLFQSSYEQYF
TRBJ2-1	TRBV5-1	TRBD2	TGCGCCAGCAGCTTGGTCGCGGGAGGGAGCTACAATGAGCAGTTCTTC	CASSLVAGGSYNEQFF
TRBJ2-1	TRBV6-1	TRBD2	TGTGCCAGCAGTGACACCGGGACTAGCGGGAGAGATGAGCAGTTCTTC	CASSDTGTSGRDEQFF
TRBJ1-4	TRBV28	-	TGTGCCAGCAGCCTAGCCACAACTAATGAAAAACTGTTTTTT	CASSLATTNEKLFF
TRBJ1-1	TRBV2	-	TGTGCCAGCAGTGGGACATTGGTGGGCTCTGAAGCTTTCTTT	CASSGTLVGSEAFF
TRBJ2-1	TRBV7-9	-	TGTGCCAGCAGCTTAACTTTAACGGTCGGAGGGAATGAGCAGTTCTTC	CASSLTLTVGGNEQFF
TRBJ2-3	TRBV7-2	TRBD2	TGTGCCAGCAGGCCAGCGGGAGGCTCGGGGTACACAGATACGCAGTATTTT	CASRPAGGSGYTDTQYF